The table lists the clone carrying this TCR beta chain with a count of one. This sample was taken from a study of OX40 agonist ivuxolimab in advanced cancers. This CDR3 has 15 residues. The germline V gene encodes CDR1 SGHVS and CDR2 FQNEAQ. V dropped 5 bases and J dropped 8; count of bases not matched to a gene: 13. Blood was sampled at baseline, cycle 4 day 1, and cycle 7 day 1. Here immunoSEQ multiplex PCR was the method, and the copy in TCRdb shows in-frame clones only, minus some. Among tens of thousands of clones listed, 91% were seen once. This clonotype was obtained from an adult with an advanced solid tumor such as melanoma, head and neck, liver or kidney cancer. Sequencing used CD4+ or CD8+ T cells sorted from blood, obtained in a trial of the OX40 agonist ivuxolimab. The chain is built from TRBV7-8 and TRBJ2-3; 7 nucleotides align to TRBD2. This chain's CDR3 is CASSPAAGVLGTQYF. The CDR3, as DNA: TGTGCCAGCAGCCCCGCGGCGGGAGTTCTTGGTACGCAGTATTTT.